The 15 T cell receptor beta chains given below trace back to one sample, sequenced in a study of CD8+CD57+ T cells in acquired aplastic anemia. Template material for TCR beta VDJ and CDR3 profiling consisted of genomic DNA. TCRdb re-called the reads through MiXCR, storing one row per CDR3 protein. Of 35,000 to 45,000 distinct CDR3 sequences in the sample, 76% were seen once. Sequenced: sorted CD4+, CD8+, or CD8+CD57+ T cells (not recorded which) from PBMCs. The receptors shown here come from a human donor in good health, serving as a control.

The V gene is TRBV15, the J gene TRBJ2-7; D is undetermined. V shed 3 bases and J shed 3 bases, with 6 bases lying between them. Germline V gene data show CDR1 as LNHNV and CDR2 as YYDKDF (reference sequence). CDR3 size: 12 residues. CDR3 DNA: TGTGCCACCAGCAGCTCCGGCTACGAGCAGTACTTC. Its protein product is CATSSSGYEQYF. Looking up the rest from reference TRBV15 and TRBJ2-7 gives the full variable domain: DAMVIQNPRYQVTQFGKPVTLSCSQTLNHNVMYWYQQKSSQAPKLLFHYYDKDFNNEADTPDNFQSRRPNTSFCFLDIRSPGLGDTAMYLCATSSSGYEQYFGPGTRLTVT.

CDR3 residues: CASSDRRDGETQYF. CDR3 sequence (DNA): TGTGCCAGCAGTGACCGGCGCGACGGGGAGACCCAGTACTTC. V and J are TRBV2 and TRBJ2-5; unclear D gene. CDR1 is SNHLY and CDR2 is FYNNEI in the germline V gene. Trimming removed 3 bases from V and 5 bases from J, with 13 bases in between. The CDR3 runs 14 residues.

This clonotype was recorded a few times. This chain uses TRBV5-4 with TRBJ2-1, with D unresolved. Trimming left V 0 bases short and J 4 bases short, with 11 bases between. Per germline, CDR1 SGHNT and CDR2 YYREEE (reference sequence). This CDR3 is 15 amino acids long. CDR3 coding DNA: TGTGCCAGCAGCTTGGCCCAAAATCGATACAATGAGCAGTTCTTC. Protein: CASSLAQNRYNEQFF.

This clonotype was picked up a small number of times. The chain uses TRBV7-2 and TRBJ1-5; D is undetermined. Germline V gives CDR1 SGHTA, CDR2 FQGNSA. CDR3 length: 16 amino acids. Trimming pared 0 bases from V and 1 base from J, leaving 10 bases between. CDR3 protein: CASSLAGRVSNQPQHF. The CDR3 region has the DNA TGTGCCAGCAGCTTAGCAGGGCGAGTCAGCAATCAGCCCCAGCATTTT.

The V call is TRBV6-5, the J call TRBJ1-6; D not resolved. CDR1 MNHEY and CDR2 SVGAGI come from the germline V gene. Deletions cut 2 bases from V and 10 bases from J, with 9 bases between. The CDR3 covers 13 residues. CDR3 coding DNA: TGTGCCAGCAGTTACGCCACCCAGTCACCCCTCCACTTT. It yields the protein CASSYATQSPLHF.

The table lists this clonotype with a count of one. The J gene is TRBJ2-7, the V gene TRBV7-2, with D perhaps matching TRBD2 (5 bases). CDR1 is SGHTA and CDR2 is FQGNSA in the germline V gene. This CDR3 is 13 amino acids long. The V and J ends lost 5 bases and 5 bases respectively, with 13 bases between them. CDR3 loop: CASSPRTGDEQYV. Here the CDR3 DNA reads TGTGCCAGCAGCCCTCGGACTGGGGACGAGCAGTACGTC.

The chain couples TRBV2 to TRBJ1-1, with 10 nucleotides matching TRBD1. The CDR3 runs 14 residues. J was trimmed by 4 bases and V by 8 bases; bases with no gene match: 7. Germline CDR1 reads SNHLY; CDR2 reads FYNNEI. In DNA, the CDR3 is TGTGCCAGCGCGACAGGGGGCAATGGCACTGAAGCTTTCTTT. Amino acid sequence: CASATGGNGTEAFF. Together with reference TRBV2 and TRBJ1-1, the CDR3 gives the full variable domain: EPEVTQTPSHQVTQMGQEVILRCVPISNHLYFYWYRQILGQKVEFLVSFYNNEISEKSEIFDDQFSVERPDGSNFTLKIRSTKLEDSAMYFCASATGGNGTEAFFGQGTRLTVV.

In this sample, this clonotype is medium-sized. The chain is built from TRBV6-5 and TRBJ2-7; D uncertain. The CDR3 runs 12 residues. Germline assignment: CDR1 MNHEY and CDR2 SVGAGI. The V and J ends lost 9 bases and 0 bases respectively, with 9 bases between them. Here the CDR3 reads CASWAGSYEQYF. The CDR3 region has the DNA TGTGCCAGTTGGGCAGGCTCCTACGAGCAGTACTTC.

This clonotype was seen a handful of times. This rearrangement joins TRBV24-1 to TRBJ1-5, with 8 bases fitting TRBD1. V lost 6 bases and J lost 1; bases outside the gene matches: 1. CDR1 and CDR2 (germline): KGHDR, SFDVKD. The CDR3 sequence is 14 residues long. Here the CDR3 reads CATSRQGSNQPQHF. The CDR3, as DNA: TGTGCCACCAGTAGACAGGGGAGCAATCAGCCCCAGCATTTT.

Many counts were recorded for this clonotype. The rearrangement joins TRBV11-1 to TRBJ1-3; D gene ambiguous. This CDR3 is 15 amino acids long. V lost 2 bases and J 0 bases, leaving 8 bases between the germline ends. Germline CDR1 and CDR2: SGHAT and FQDESV (reference sequence). Here the CDR3 DNA reads TGTGCCAGCAGCTTACAGCCAGTCTCTGGAAACACCATATATTTT. It yields the protein CASSLQPVSGNTIYF.

This clonotype was seen just once. The chain links TRBV15 to TRBJ2-7; no definite D call. The CDR3 length is 14 residues. CDR1 and CDR2 (germline): LNHNV, YYDKDF (reference sequence). Between the trimmed V and J ends, which lost 2 bases and 7 bases, there was a span of 15 bases. Here the CDR3 DNA reads TGTGCCACCAGCAGATCGGGCCGGATGCGGGAGCAGTACTTC. Its protein is CATSRSGRMREQYF.

The chain employs TRBV11-1 and TRBJ2-7; 7 bases match TRBD2. V dropped 5 bases and J dropped 2; count of bases not matched to a gene: 6. CDR3 length: 14 residues. Germline loops: CDR1 SGHAT, CDR2 FQDESV (reference sequence). The CDR3, as DNA: TGTGCCAGCAGCCCTGGGACTACGACCTACGAGCAGTACTTC. This sequence encodes CASSPGTTTYEQYF.

This clonotype turned up a few times. The CDR3 bases are TGTGCCATCAGGGACAGGGGCTATTCACCCCTCCACTTT. As protein: CAIRDRGYSPLHF. The chain joins TRBV10-3 to TRBJ1-6; 9 nucleotides align to TRBD1. There are 13 residues in the CDR3. V lost 6 bases to trimming and J lost 8 bases; unmatched junction nucleotides: 2. The germline V gene encodes CDR1 ENHRY and CDR2 SYGVKD.

V gene TRBV11-2 combines with J gene TRBJ2-1; 13 bases agree with TRBD2. Germline trimming cut 6 bases from V and 1 base from J; bases unmatched to any gene: 9. Germline-derived CDR1 and CDR2 are SGHAT and FQNNGV. The CDR3 spans 18 residues. This CDR3 reads CASSYRTSGSESYNEQFF. The CDR3 nucleotides read TGTGCCAGCAGTTACCGGACTAGCGGGAGTGAATCCTACAATGAGCAGTTCTTC.

As regards this clonotype: A read error is possible here, since a much larger clone lies one base away. The chain is built from TRBV11-1 and TRBJ2-3; D possibly corresponds to TRBD2 (7 bases). The CDR3 has 15 amino acids. Germline V gene sequence: CDR1 SGHAT, CDR2 FQDESV (reference sequence). CDR3 protein: CASSLMGGATGTQYF. CDR3 nucleotide sequence: TGTGCCAGCAGCTTAATGGGGGGGGCCACAGGTACGCAGTATTTT.